This T cell receptor (beta chain) derives from a study of T cells in Graves' hyperthyroidism and ophthalmopathy. At the level of the study: Peripheral blood was taken when the disease was first diagnosed, before any treatment began.

Patients were aged 18 to 65, had disease duration under 2 months, and had newly diagnosed hyperthyroidism. Exclusions: uncontrolled infection, other autoimmune disease, pregnancy, lactation. Clinical symptoms, serum thyroxine and TRAb, thyroid ultrasound and orbital computed tomography together formed the diagnostic basis. A remark on this clonotype: Being one base from a much bigger clone, this may be a read error. The missing conserved phenylalanine or tryptophan at the end of this CDR3 makes a read error likely.

RNA transcripts served as the template for amplifying TCR beta CDR3 regions. The HTBI set primed first-round TCR CDR3 RT-PCR. Each CDR3 protein gets one entry after TCRdb re-called the multiplex PCR reads with MiXCR. Here the sample spans about 320,000 distinct CDR3 sequences, roughly 17% being singletons. From germline, CDR1 is LNHDA and CDR2 SQIVND (reference sequence). V was cut by 1 base and J by 1 base, with 8 bases left in between. CDR3 size: 15 residues. The chain links TRBV19 to TRBJ1-5; D remains unclear. This TCR came from a man aged 25 to 40 with Graves' hyperthyroidism. Material: blood. The CDR3 DNA is TGTGCCAGTAGTATAGTCTGGGAAAGCAATCAGCCCCAGCATCTT. The encoded protein is CASSIVWESNQPQHL.